A selection of T cell receptor beta chains follows, all from one sample in a study of shared T cell receptors in the human thymus. TCRdb's copy holds only in-frame clones and misses some; the assay was immunoSEQ multiplex PCR. This sample yields approximately 660,000 clones, of which around 89% are seen a single time; 0.01% belongs to the top ten. These data are also associated with another study on human thymus T cells.

The sequenced sample consisted of thymocytes. All receptors come from a boy younger than two with a congenital heart defect. CDR3s include the opening cysteine and the closing phenylalanine or tryptophan. D genes are given only for firm matches. Some rows have no size entry. The others give once, few or many, or a class for an expanded clone.

>TRBJ2-7|NA|TRBD2|TRBV19
CASSPGLAGGDEQYF
TGTGCCAGTAGCCCGGGACTAGCGGGAGGAGACGAGCAGTACTTC
>TRBJ2-7|NA|NA|TRBV7-2
CASSLYPAEVSYEQYF
TGTGCCAGCAGCTTATATCCAGCGGAGGTTTCCTACGAGCAGTACTTC
>TRBJ2-1|NA|TRBD2|TRBV4-1
CASSQDRGGSAAKGNEQFF
TGCGCCAGCAGCCAAGATCGGGGAGGGTCCGCAGCGAAGGGCAATGAGCAGTTCTTC
>TRBJ2-3|NA|TRBD1|TRBV14
CASSQPRGPGASDTQYF
TGTGCCAGCAGCCAACCAAGGGGGCCCGGGGCTTCAGATACGCAGTATTTT
>TRBJ2-3|NA|NA|TRBV7-2
CASSLAADSGTDTQYF
TGTGCCAGCAGCTTAGCAGCGGATAGCGGAACAGATACGCAGTATTTT
>TRBJ1-2|NA|TRBD1|TRBV7-9
CASSAEGTAGYTF
TGTGCCAGCAGCGCAGAGGGGACAGCCGGCTACACCTTC
>TRBJ2-7|NA|NA|TRBV4-1
CASSKVGGIEQYF
TGCGCCAGCAGTAAGGTAGGAGGAATCGAGCAGTACTTC
>TRBJ2-2|NA|TRBD2|TRBV30
CALTSGRARNTGELFF
TGTGCCTTGACTAGCGGGAGGGCCAGGAACACCGGGGAGCTGTTTTTT
>TRBJ2-7|few|NA|TRBV4-3
CASSQDEQGMPHEQYF
TGCGCCAGCAGCCAAGATGAACAGGGTATGCCCCACGAGCAGTACTTC
>TRBJ2-7|NA|TRBD1|TRBV18
CASYRGQGRNYEQYF
TGTGCCAGCTACAGAGGACAGGGAAGAAACTACGAGCAGTACTTC
>TRBJ1-1|NA|TRBD1|TRBV29-1
CSVAIGGRDTEAFF
TGCAGCGTTGCGATAGGGGGCCGGGATACTGAAGCTTTCTTT
>TRBJ2-5|NA|TRBD2|TRBV5-5
CASSCSTSGSQETQYF
TGTGCCAGCAGCTGTTCGACTAGCGGGTCCCAAGAGACCCAGTACTTC
>TRBJ1-1|NA|NA|TRBV6-5
CASSYSGVLNTEAFF
TGTGCCAGCAGTTACTCCGGAGTTCTGAACACTGAAGCTTTCTTT
>TRBJ2-7|few|TRBD2|TRBV7-8
CASSSIPVGSGRETYEQYF
TGTGCCAGCAGCTCGATCCCGGTGGGTAGCGGGAGGGAGACCTACGAGCAGTACTTC
>TRBJ2-6|NA|TRBD1|TRBV9
CASSVGSRTGGYSGANVLTF
TGTGCCAGCAGCGTAGGGTCCAGGACAGGGGGCTATTCTGGGGCCAACGTCCTGACTTTC
>TRBJ1-2|NA|TRBD1|TRBV7-9
CASSPGQGAQGYTF
TGTGCCAGCAGCCCGGGACAGGGGGCGCAAGGCTACACCTTC
>TRBJ2-3|NA|TRBD2|TRBV28
CASSLYGLAGVLVPTDTQYF
TGTGCCAGCAGTTTATACGGACTAGCGGGAGTTCTAGTACCTACAGATACGCAGTATTTT
>TRBJ2-7|NA|TRBD1|TRBV6-1
CASRTGGEQYF
TGTGCCAGCAGGACAGGGGGCGAGCAGTACTTC
>TRBJ2-3|NA|NA|TRBV29-1
CSVDWRRSTDTQYF
TGCAGCGTTGATTGGCGGAGGAGCACAGATACGCAGTATTTT
>TRBJ2-7|NA|TRBD1|TRBV15
CATSRGRTGLPPEQYF
TGTGCCACCAGCAGAGGCCGGACAGGGCTCCCCCCCGAGCAGTACTTC
>TRBJ1-2|NA|NA|TRBV7-9
CASSLIGVANYGYTF
TGTGCCAGCAGCTTAATCGGGGTAGCTAACTATGGCTACACCTTC
>TRBJ2-7|NA|TRBD2|TRBV15
CATSRGLAAYEQYF
TGTGCCACCAGCAGAGGACTAGCGGCCTACGAGCAGTACTTC
>TRBJ2-3|NA|NA|TRBV10-3
CAISGTSNTDTQYF
TGTGCCATCTCCGGGACTTCGAACACAGATACGCAGTATTTT
>TRBJ1-1|NA|NA|TRBV4-1
CASSQDSRTVEAFF
TGCGCCAGCAGCCAAGATTCGCGGACAGTAGAAGCTTTCTTT
>TRBJ1-5|NA|NA|TRBV19
CASSPHRVSQPQHF
TGTGCCAGTAGTCCCCACAGGGTAAGTCAGCCCCAGCATTTT
>TRBJ2-5|NA|TRBD2|TRBV7-3
CASSQKTGLAFGGGETQYF
TGTGCCAGCAGCCAGAAGACGGGACTAGCGTTCGGAGGGGGGGAGACCCAGTACTTC
>TRBJ2-7|NA|TRBD1|TRBV18
CASSPGDRWEQYF
TGTGCCAGCTCCCCAGGGGACAGGTGGGAGCAGTACTTC
>TRBJ2-1|once|TRBD2|TRBV12-5
CASGTGSGRSYNEQFF
TGTGCTAGTGGTACGGGTAGCGGGAGGTCTTACAATGAGCAGTTCTTC
>TRBJ1-4|NA|TRBD1|TRBV6-4
CASSGGQGTEKLFF
TGTGCCAGCAGTGGGGGACAGGGAACTGAAAAACTGTTTTTT
>TRBJ2-7|NA|NA|TRBV27
CASSFTDYPTYEQYF
TGTGCCAGCAGTTTTACAGATTACCCTACCTACGAGCAGTACTTC
>TRBJ1-3|few|NA|TRBV19
CASSDTFSGNTIYF
TGTGCCAGTAGTGACACCTTCTCGGGAAACACCATATATTTT
>TRBJ2-7|once|TRBD2|TRBV7-6
CASSLEGQVAGGSYEQYF
TGTGCCAGCAGCTTAGAAGGACAGGTAGCGGGAGGGTCCTACGAGCAGTACTTC
>TRBJ1-5|few|NA|TRBV28
CASTRGGQCGHQPQHF
TGTGCCAGCACCCGGGGGGGGCAGTGTGGACACCAGCCCCAGCATTTT
>TRBJ1-1|NA|NA|TRBV25-1
CASSEYEGVGNTEAFF
TGTGCCAGCAGTGAATATGAGGGGGTAGGGAACACTGAAGCTTTCTTT
>TRBJ2-7|few|NA|TRBV6-4
CASSDGPEGEQYF
TGTGCCAGCAGTGACGGGCCGGAGGGGGAGCAGTACTTC
>TRBJ1-4|NA|NA|TRBV10-3
CAISESSGAGEKLFF
TGTGCCATCAGTGAGTCGTCAGGGGCAGGTGAAAAACTGTTTTTT
>TRBJ1-2|NA|TRBD1|TRBV19
CASSPEGRGSGYTF
TGTGCCAGTAGTCCCGAGGGCAGGGGGTCTGGCTACACCTTC